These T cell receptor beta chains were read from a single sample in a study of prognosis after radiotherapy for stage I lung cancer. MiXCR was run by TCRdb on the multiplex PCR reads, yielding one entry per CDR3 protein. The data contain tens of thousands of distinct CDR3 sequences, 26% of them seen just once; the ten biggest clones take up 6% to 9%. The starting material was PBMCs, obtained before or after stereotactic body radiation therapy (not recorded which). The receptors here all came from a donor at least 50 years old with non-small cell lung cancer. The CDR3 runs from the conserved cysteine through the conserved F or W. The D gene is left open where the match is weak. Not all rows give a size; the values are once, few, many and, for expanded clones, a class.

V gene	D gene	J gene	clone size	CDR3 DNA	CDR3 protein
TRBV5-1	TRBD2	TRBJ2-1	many	TGCGCCAGCAGCTATCTAGCGGGGTATGAGAATGAGCAGTTCTTC	CASSYLAGYENEQFF
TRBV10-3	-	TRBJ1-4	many	TGTGCCATCAGTGAGTCGAGCGAGCCAACTAATGAAAAACTGTTTTTT	CAISESSEPTNEKLFF
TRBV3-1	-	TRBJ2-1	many	TGTGCCAGCAGCCAATTTCTAAATGAGCAGTTCTTC	CASSQFLNEQFF
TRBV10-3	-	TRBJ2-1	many	TGTGCCATCGGGAACCCACTTGAGGGGCCCTACAATGAGCAGTTCTTC	CAIGNPLEGPYNEQFF
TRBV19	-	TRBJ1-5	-	TGTGCCAGTAGTGCTCGGACAGCCTCTAATCAGCCCCAGCATTTT	CASSARTASNQPQHF
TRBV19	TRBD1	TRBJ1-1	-	TGTGCCAGTAGTTCAGGGGGGAAGGGCACTGAAGCTTTCTTT	CASSSGGKGTEAFF
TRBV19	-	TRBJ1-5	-	TGTGCCAGTAGTATAGAGCATGGATACTGGAGCAATCAGCCCCAGCATTTT	CASSIEHGYWSNQPQHF
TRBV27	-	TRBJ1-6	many	TGTGCCAGCAGTCCCCGCGCGGGGAACTCACCCCTCTACTTT	CASSPRAGNSPLYF
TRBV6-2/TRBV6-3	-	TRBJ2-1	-	-	CASSSSGQGQGSEQFF
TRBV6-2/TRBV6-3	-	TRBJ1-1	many	TGTGCCAGCAGTTTAGTTTGGAACACTGAAGCTTTCTTT	CASSLVWNTEAFF
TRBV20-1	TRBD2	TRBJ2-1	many	TGCAGTGCCACGGGACTAGCGGGGGTCCCCTCCTACAATGAGCAGTTCTTC	CSATGLAGVPSYNEQFF
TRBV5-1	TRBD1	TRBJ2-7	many	TGCGCCAGCAGCGGTGGGACAGGGTTATACGAGCAGTACTTC	CASSGGTGLYEQYF
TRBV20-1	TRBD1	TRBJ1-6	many	TGCAGTGCCAGGGGGACTGCCAGAGCCTCCTATAATTCACCCCTCCACTTT	CSARGTARASYNSPLHF
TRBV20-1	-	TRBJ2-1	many	TGCAGTGCTAGGCAGGGGACCAATGAGCAGTTCTTC	CSARQGTNEQFF
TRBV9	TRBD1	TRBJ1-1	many	TGTGCCAGCAGCCTACATACAGGGGGGAACACTGAAGCTTTCTTT	CASSLHTGGNTEAFF
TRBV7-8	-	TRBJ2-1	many	TGTGCCAGCAGCTCACTAGCCCGTTACAATGAGCAGTTCTTC	CASSSLARYNEQFF
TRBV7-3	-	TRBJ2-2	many	TGTGCCAGCAGCCCGGCCGTAAGGGGGGTCGGGGAGCTGTTTTTT	CASSPAVRGVGELFF
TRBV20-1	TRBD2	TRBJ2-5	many	TGCAGTGCTAGAGACTTAGCGGGGGGCGAGACCCAGTACTTC	CSARDLAGGETQYF
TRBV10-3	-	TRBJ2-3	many	TGTGCCATCGGGCCTAGCACAGATACGCAGTATTTT	CAIGPSTDTQYF
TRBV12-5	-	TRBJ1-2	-	TGTGCTAGTAGTTTCCCCTCACAGGATGGCTACACCTTC	CASSFPSQDGYTF
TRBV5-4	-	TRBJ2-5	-	TGTGCCAGCAGCTTGAAGGGAGCGGAGACCCAGTACTTC	CASSLKGAETQYF
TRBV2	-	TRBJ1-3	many	TGTGCCAGCAGTGAAGTGGTATCTGGAAACACCATATATTTT	CASSEVVSGNTIYF
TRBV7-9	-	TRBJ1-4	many	TGTGCCAGCAGCCGGGGAAGCGAAAAACTGTTTTTT	CASSRGSEKLFF
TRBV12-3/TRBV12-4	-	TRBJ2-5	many	TGTGCCAGCACTGCTAGCGGTAGGGGGGCTGTAGAGACCCAGTACTTC	CASTASGRGAVETQYF
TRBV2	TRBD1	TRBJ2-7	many	TGTGCCAGCAGTGCCGACAGGGTCTCCTACGAGCAGTACTTC	CASSADRVSYEQYF
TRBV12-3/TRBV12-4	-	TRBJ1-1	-	TGTGCCAGCAGTTTTACGGGCTTGAACACTGAAGCTTTCTTT	CASSFTGLNTEAFF
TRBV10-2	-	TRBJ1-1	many	TGCGCCAGCAGTGAAAACCGACAGCGTGCCAACACTAAAGCTTTCTTT	CASSENRQRANTKAFF
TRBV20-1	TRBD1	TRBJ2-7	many	TGCAGGGCCGGGACAGCCCTACCAGACGAGCAGTACTTC	CRAGTALPDEQYF
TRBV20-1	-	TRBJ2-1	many	TGCAGTGCTAGGGACAGCAGAGAGTTTGGAAATGAGCAGTTCTTC	CSARDSREFGNEQFF
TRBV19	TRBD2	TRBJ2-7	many	TGTGCCAGTAGTATTCAGTTCACATCGGGGGGCGAGCAGTACTTC	CASSIQFTSGGEQYF
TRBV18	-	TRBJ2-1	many	TGTGCCAGCTCACCACAATTAAGGACGGCTGGGAATGAGCAGTTCTTC	CASSPQLRTAGNEQFF
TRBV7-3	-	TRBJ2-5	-	TGTGCCAGCAGCTTCTTGGAACTAATGGAGACCCAGTACTTC	CASSFLELMETQYF
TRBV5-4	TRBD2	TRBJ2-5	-	TGTGCCAGCAGCCCGGGACGGACCACATCGGGAGGGGAGACCCAGTACTTC	CASSPGRTTSGGETQYF
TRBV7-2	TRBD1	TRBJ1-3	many	TGTGCCAGCAGCACCCGGACAGGTCCGCACACCATATATTTT	CASSTRTGPHTIYF
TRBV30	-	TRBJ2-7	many	TGTGCCTGGAGTGTGGTGAACGTAGAAAACCACGAGCAGTACTTC	CAWSVVNVENHEQYF
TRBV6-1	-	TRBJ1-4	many	TGTGCCAGCAGGGCCCAGGGCAGCTACAATGAAAAACTGTTTTTT	CASRAQGSYNEKLFF